This T cell receptor (beta chain) is from a study of shared clonotypes between healthy human individuals. Study-wide points: Large depth notwithstanding, sorted-subset sequencing proved incomplete by rarefaction.

The repertoire was sequenced with immunoSEQ multiplex PCR; TCRdb's copy has only in-frame clones and lacks some. The sample lists approximately 97,000 clones; roughly 69% were seen once. About this clone itself: Its specificity is unknown.

Material for sequencing was memory CD8+ T cells sorted from blood. This sample's subset: CD45RO+ cells pooled with CCR7-negative TemRA cells. This receptor was obtained from a man under 40 in good health.

CDR3 sequence (DNA): TGTGCCAGCAGCTTATATTCACTCCCAGATACGCAGTATTTT. This sequence encodes CASSLYSLPDTQYF. The V and J genes are TRBV7-9 and TRBJ2-3; D is ambiguous. The germline V and J ends were trimmed by 2 bases and 4 bases, with 10 bases remaining between them. The CDR3 runs 14 residues. The germline V gene has CDR1 SEHNR and CDR2 FQNEAQ (reference sequence).